This is a list of T cell receptor beta chains from one sample in a study of blood T cell repertoires in COVID-19. TCRdb keeps only in-frame clones here, not all; method: immunoSEQ multiplex PCR. The sample gives 95,000 to 150,000 clones, roughly 90% of which show up once; 3.5% to 4.5% is in the top ten. The sequenced sample was peripheral blood. All receptors come from an older woman with COVID-19, enrolled during active disease. Each CDR3 is given with its conserved first and last residue. A D gene is named only where the DNA matches it firmly. The size of a clone is reported for some rows only, either as once, few or many, or as a class for expanded clones.

v_call	j_call	d_call	clone_size	cdr3_nt	cdr3_aa
TRBV19	TRBJ1-6	.	.	TGTGCCAGTAGTGGGGGGACGGCTAGTTATTCACCCCTCCACTTT	CASSGGTASYSPLHF
TRBV18	TRBJ1-1	.	once	TGTGCCAGCTCACCAACGGGGACACGGGACACTGAAGCTTTCTTT	CASSPTGTRDTEAFF
TRBV27	TRBJ2-3	TRBD1	.	TGTGCCAGCAGTGGGTGGGACAGGGGGAAGAATACGCAGTATTTT	CASSGWDRGKNTQYF
TRBV7-2	TRBJ1-2	TRBD1	once	TGTGCCAGCAGCCCCACAGGGGGAGCTAACTATGGCTACACCTTC	CASSPTGGANYGYTF
TRBV23-1	TRBJ2-6	TRBD1	.	TGCGCCAGCAGTCCGGACTCAGGGGGCGCTGGGGCCAACGTCCTGACTTTC	CASSPDSGGAGANVLTF
TRBV5-6	TRBJ2-2	.	.	TGTGCCAGCAGGTCATTTGGGCGGACACGAGCCGGGGAGCTGTTTTTT	CASRSFGRTRAGELFF
TRBV9	TRBJ2-2	.	.	TGTGCCAGCAGCGTAGGGCCCGCGAACACCGGGGAGCTGTTTTTT	CASSVGPANTGELFF
TRBV29-1	TRBJ2-5	.	.	TGCAGCGTTGCCTCCACACAGAAAGAGACCCAGTACTTC	CSVASTQKETQYF
TRBV15	TRBJ1-2	.	few	TGTGCCACCAGCAGAGATCGGGGTAACTATGGCTACACCTTC	CATSRDRGNYGYTF
TRBV12-5	TRBJ2-5	TRBD1	.	TGTGCTAGTGGTTTGGGAATACAGGGGGCCGGGGAGACCCAGTACTTC	CASGLGIQGAGETQYF
TRBV7-9	TRBJ1-2	.	.	TGTGCCGCCGGGGGTTCTGGCTATGGCTACACCTTC	CAAGGSGYGYTF
TRBV7-8	TRBJ1-1	TRBD1	.	TGTGCCAGCAGCTTATATCCGGACAGGGGGCTTAACACTGAAGCTTTCTTT	CASSLYPDRGLNTEAFF
TRBV19	TRBJ1-2	.	.	TGTGCCAGTACCCAGGGATACTATGGCTACACCTTC	CASTQGYYGYTF
TRBV2	TRBJ2-5	TRBD1	.	TGTGCCAGCAGCGGACAGGGGGCTCCCCAAGAGACCCAGTACTTC	CASSGQGAPQETQYF
TRBV11-2	TRBJ2-5	TRBD2	.	TGTGCCAGCAGCTTAAGTATAGGGGAGGGAGAGACCCAGTACTTC	CASSLSIGEGETQYF
TRBV27	TRBJ1-6	.	once	TGTGCCAGTGCCATAGCCTCCTTCTCCTATAATTCACCCCTCCACTTT	CASAIASFSYNSPLHF
TRBV19	TRBJ2-6	.	.	TGTGCCAGTAGTATGATGATGCCCGTTGACTTCCTTGGGGCCAACGTCCTGACTTTC	CASSMMMPVDFLGANVLTF
TRBV4-2	TRBJ2-7	.	.	TGTGCCAGCAGCCCCTGGGCCTCAGTCAACTACGAGCAGTACTTC	CASSPWASVNYEQYF
TRBV15	TRBJ2-3	TRBD2	.	TGTGCCACCAGCAGAGATCTCCTAGCGGGGGAAGGTACGCAGTATTTT	CATSRDLLAGEGTQYF
TRBV5-1	TRBJ1-2	.	.	TGCGCCAGCAGCTTGACAGGGTCTAACTATGGCTACACCTTC	CASSLTGSNYGYTF
TRBV5-6	TRBJ1-5	.	few	TGTGCCAGCAGCTTCGGAAACCAGGGTAATCAGCCCCAGCATTTT	CASSFGNQGNQPQHF
TRBV7-2	TRBJ1-5	.	few	TGTGCCAGCAGCTCAAACGGACAGTATAGCAATCAGCCCCAGCATTTT	CASSSNGQYSNQPQHF
TRBV14	TRBJ2-7	.	.	TGTGCCAGCAGCCAAGTGGCCATCTACGAGCAGTACTTC	CASSQVAIYEQYF
TRBV10-3	TRBJ1-2	.	.	TGTGCCATCAGTGAGGAATATTTAGCTAACTATGGCTACACCTTC	CAISEEYLANYGYTF
TRBV6-6	TRBJ1-1	TRBD1	.	TGTGCCAGCAGCCCCGGGACAGGGTACACTGAAGCTTTCTTT	CASSPGTGYTEAFF
TRBV6-1	TRBJ1-3	TRBD1	.	TGTGCCAGCAGTGAATGGGGGACAGCCGTAAACACCATATATTTT	CASSEWGTAVNTIYF
TRBV10-3	TRBJ2-1	.	.	TGTGCCATCACTGGGGGCCTCCACAATGAGCAGTTCTTC	CAITGGLHNEQFF
TRBV15	TRBJ2-7	.	once	TGTGCCACCAGCAGAGACGGCCTCGGGTACGAGCAGTACTTC	CATSRDGLGYEQYF
TRBV6-6	TRBJ1-1	TRBD1	.	TGTGCCAGCAGTTACGAACAGGGGAGGTACACTGAAGCTTTCTTT	CASSYEQGRYTEAFF
TRBV2	TRBJ1-3	TRBD1	once	TGTGCCAGCAGTGCGACAGGGACTGGAAACACCATATATTTT	CASSATGTGNTIYF
TRBV25-1	TRBJ2-1	TRBD1	.	TGTGCCAGCAGTGAACAGGGACAGGGGGCGCGTAATGAGCAGTTCTTC	CASSEQGQGARNEQFF
TRBV5-1	TRBJ1-5	.	.	TGCGCCAGCAGCTTGGCGGGGGGGAGCAATCAGCCCCAGCATTTT	CASSLAGGSNQPQHF
TRBV11-2	TRBJ2-2	.	.	TGTGCCAGCAGCGTGATCGGGTCTTACACCGGGGAGCTGTTTTTT	CASSVIGSYTGELFF
TRBV7-2	TRBJ1-2	TRBD1	.	TGTGCCAGCAGCTACCGACAGGGGGCGTTTAGTGGCTACACCTTC	CASSYRQGAFSGYTF
TRBV19	TRBJ1-3	TRBD1	.	TGTGCCAGTAGCCGGACAGGGACCCACCCTGGAAACACCATATATTTT	CASSRTGTHPGNTIYF
TRBV4-1	TRBJ2-5	.	.	TGCGCCAGCAGCCAGCCACTACAAGACGGCAAACGAAAGACCCAGTACTTC	CASSQPLQDGKRKTQYF
TRBV9	TRBJ2-1	.	.	TGTGCCAGCAGCGTAGCTACGAGGAGCTCCTACAATGAGCAGTTCTTC	CASSVATRSSYNEQFF
TRBV7-6	TRBJ1-5	.	.	TGTGCCAGCAGTTACAGGGATGGGAGCAATCAGCCCCAGCATTTT	CASSYRDGSNQPQHF
TRBV19	TRBJ1-1	.	.	TGTGCCAGTAGTCGAGATACTGTAGCTGAAGCTTTCTTT	CASSRDTVAEAFF
TRBV5-1	TRBJ2-7	.	.	TGCGCCAGCAGCTTCAGTTCCGGGACAATCTCCTACGAGCAGTACTTC	CASSFSSGTISYEQYF
TRBV3-1/TRBV3-2	TRBJ1-2	.	.	TGTGCCAGCAGCCCAAGCGTGGGTGGCTACACCTTC	CASSPSVGGYTF
TRBV7-9	TRBJ1-3	TRBD1	.	TGTGCCAGCAGCCCAAGGGACAGTGCAAACACCATATATTTT	CASSPRDSANTIYF
TRBV29-1	TRBJ1-5	.	once	TGCAGCGTTGGAGTCGATCAGCCCCAGCATTTT	CSVGVDQPQHF
TRBV19	TRBJ2-1	TRBD2	.	TGTGCCAGTAGTCTGGTCGGGGGGGCCGGGAATGAGCAGTTCTTC	CASSLVGGAGNEQFF
TRBV4-3	TRBJ2-5	TRBD2	.	TGCGCCAGCAGCCCCCGCCCACAGCGGGGGACCGGTGAGACCCAGTACTTC	CASSPRPQRGTGETQYF
TRBV19	TRBJ1-1	.	.	TGTGCCAGTAGTTTCAGGAACACTGAAGCTTTCTTT	CASSFRNTEAFF
TRBV5-1	TRBJ2-5	.	.	TGCGCCAGCAGCTCGTACCAGGGGACCCTTGAAACCCAGTACTTC	CASSSYQGTLETQYF
TRBV7-9	TRBJ1-4	TRBD1	.	TGTGCCAGCAGCCTCCGACAGGGAGGTAAAGAAAAACTGTTTTTT	CASSLRQGGKEKLFF
TRBV4-2	TRBJ1-5	.	.	TGTGCCAGCAGCCAAGTCGCAGGAGTAGGGGGCAATCAGCCCCAGCATTTT	CASSQVAGVGGNQPQHF
TRBV19	TRBJ2-6	.	.	TGTGCCAGTAGTATTTGGGGCACTGGGGCCAACGTCCTGACTTTC	CASSIWGTGANVLTF
TRBV12-5	TRBJ2-1	.	few	TGTGCTAGTGGTTTGGTAGGGATAGGGTGGGGGCATTACAATGAGCAGTTCTTC	CASGLVGIGWGHYNEQFF
TRBV30	TRBJ2-7	.	.	TGTGCCTGGAGGGACAAGGACTACGAGCAGTACTTC	CAWRDKDYEQYF
TRBV9	TRBJ1-5	.	.	TGTGCCAGCAGCGTAGACGGGGTAAATCAGCCCCAGCATTTT	CASSVDGVNQPQHF